This is a list of T cell receptor beta chains from one sample in a study of cytomegalovirus exposure and HLA in healthy donors. Only in-frame clones appear in the TCRdb table, and some are missing; sequencing was by immunoSEQ multiplex PCR. This sample has 65,000 to 85,000 clones; 68% occur once, and the top ten carry just over 2%. Sequencing was done on a sample of PBMCs. The receptors shown here come from a woman under 40 in good health and CMV-seronegative. The CDR3 runs from the conserved cysteine through the conserved F or W. D genes are given only for firm matches. Some rows mark clone size as missing; the rest say once, few, many or name a class of expanded clone.

CDR3nt	CDR3aa	v_gene	d_gene	j_gene	abundance	len
TGTGCCATCAGTGTGAAGGGGGCCGAGCAGTACTTC	CAISVKGAEQYF	TRBV10-3	TRBD1	TRBJ2-7	medium-sized	12
TGTGCCAGCAGCGTGACTAGCGGGGGCCACAATGAGCAGTTCTTC	CASSVTSGGHNEQFF	TRBV7-2	TRBD2	TRBJ2-1	few	15
TGTGCCAGCTCACCAAATCCCAGCGGCAATCAGCCCCAGCATTTT	CASSPNPSGNQPQHF	TRBV18	NA	TRBJ1-5	NA	15
TGTGCCAGCAGGGATGGAGACCCGCTATCCCCCCTCCACTTT	CASRDGDPLSPLHF	TRBV4-2	NA	TRBJ1-6	NA	14
TGTGCCACCAGCGTAAATCAGGGGGCAGGCTACACCTTC	CATSVNQGAGYTF	TRBV15	TRBD1	TRBJ1-2	NA	13
TGTGCCAGCAGCGTAAGAGCGGGGGGCACCGGGGAGCTGTTTTTT	CASSVRAGGTGELFF	TRBV9	TRBD2	TRBJ2-2	NA	15
TGTGCCAGCAGTTCCATCAGGCGGCCAGGGGGTTCCTACGAGCAGTACTTC	CASSSIRRPGGSYEQYF	TRBV27	TRBD1	TRBJ2-7	NA	17
TGTGCCAGCAGTTCTACGGGCAGGGTCACAGATACGCAGTATTTT	CASSSTGRVTDTQYF	TRBV7-3	NA	TRBJ2-3	NA	15
TGTGCCTGGAGTGTGGTAGCGGGGGGTAGGGAGACCCAGTACTTC	CAWSVVAGGRETQYF	TRBV30	TRBD2	TRBJ2-5	NA	15
TGTGCCATCAGTGAGGGGCTAGCGGGGAAAACTAGCACAGATACGCAGTATTTT	CAISEGLAGKTSTDTQYF	TRBV10-3	TRBD2	TRBJ2-3	NA	18
TGTGCCAGCAAAAGGGGTAACTATGGCTACACCTTC	CASKRGNYGYTF	TRBV6-9	NA	TRBJ1-2	NA	12
TGTGCCAGCAGCGGTGTACGGGTCGAGCAGTACTTC	CASSGVRVEQYF	TRBV7-8	NA	TRBJ2-7	NA	12
TGTGCCAGCAGCTCTCTAGCGGGCACAGATACGCAGTATTTT	CASSSLAGTDTQYF	TRBV5-6	TRBD2	TRBJ2-3	NA	14
TGTGCCAGCAGTGATCAGGGTGGCTATGGCTACACCTTC	CASSDQGGYGYTF	TRBV2	NA	TRBJ1-2	few	13
TGTGCCAGCAGCGTAGAACCGGACAGGGCCGTGGGTACTGAAGCTTTCTTT	CASSVEPDRAVGTEAFF	TRBV9	TRBD1	TRBJ1-1	NA	17
TGCGCCAGCAGCTTGGGTCTGGCTTACTCTGGAAACACCATATATTTT	CASSLGLAYSGNTIYF	TRBV5-1	NA	TRBJ1-3	NA	16
TGCGCCAGCAGCTTGAATACAGGGTTCGCCAACTATGGCTACACCTTC	CASSLNTGFANYGYTF	TRBV5-1	NA	TRBJ1-2	NA	16
TGTGCCAGCAGTGAAGTGAGAGGCCGGGGCTACACCTTC	CASSEVRGRGYTF	TRBV6-1	NA	TRBJ1-2	once	13
TGTGCCAGCAGCTTCCCTTTAGCGGCCGGGGATACGCAGTATTTT	CASSFPLAAGDTQYF	TRBV7-2	NA	TRBJ2-3	NA	15
TGTGCCAGCAGTACCGGGTCTCCGGGCAATCAGCCCCAGCATTTT	CASSTGSPGNQPQHF	TRBV2	NA	TRBJ1-5	once	15
TGTGCCAGCAGAGACAATAACCAAGAGACCCAGTACTTC	CASRDNNQETQYF	TRBV6-6	NA	TRBJ2-5	once	13
TGCGCCAGCAGCTTTGGCGGCGAGGAGACCCAGTACTTC	CASSFGGEETQYF	TRBV5-1	NA	TRBJ2-5	NA	13
TGTGCCAGCAGGCTTCCGGCGGAGGGGAACACTGAAGCTTTCTTT	CASRLPAEGNTEAFF	TRBV28	NA	TRBJ1-1	NA	15
TGTGCCAGCAATAACCGGGACAGGGGACGGGATGAGCAGTTCTTC	CASNNRDRGRDEQFF	TRBV6-1	TRBD1	TRBJ2-1	NA	15
TGTGCCAGCAGTGCTGCGGGACTAGCGGTTGGGGAGCAGTACTTC	CASSAAGLAVGEQYF	TRBV27	TRBD2	TRBJ2-7	NA	15
TGTGCCAGCAGCGACCTAGGGCGAGACAGTAATGAAAAACTGTTTTTT	CASSDLGRDSNEKLFF	TRBV7-9	NA	TRBJ1-4	few	16
TGTGCCAGCAGCCGAGGGGGGGATGAGCAGTTCTTC	CASSRGGDEQFF	TRBV7-9	NA	TRBJ2-1	few	12
TGTGCCAGTAGTACCCCGGGACAGGGGAGTGTCTATGGCTACACCTTC	CASSTPGQGSVYGYTF	TRBV19	TRBD1	TRBJ1-2	NA	16
TGTGCCAGCAGTTGGGGACAGGGGGCTCGTGGCTACACCTTC	CASSWGQGARGYTF	TRBV6-1	TRBD1	TRBJ1-2	NA	14
TGTGCCAGCAGTCCCCTCGGACAGAAGAACACTGAAGCTTTCTTT	CASSPLGQKNTEAFF	TRBV6-6	NA	TRBJ1-1	NA	15
TGTGCCTGGAAGGGATTTCCGGGGGTTTCACCCCTCCACTTT	CAWKGFPGVSPLHF	TRBV30	NA	TRBJ1-6	NA	14
TGTGCCAGCAGCCAGCCTGCTGAGGTAGAGCAGTACTTC	CASSQPAEVEQYF	TRBV14	NA	TRBJ2-7	NA	13
TGTGCCAGCAGCCCCACTAGCGGGGGTCCTAGGGAGCAGTTCTTC	CASSPTSGGPREQFF	TRBV5-4	TRBD2	TRBJ2-1	few	15
TGTGCCAGCAGCCATGGGCCGGCCTACGAGCAGTACTTC	CASSHGPAYEQYF	TRBV7-8	NA	TRBJ2-7	NA	13
TGCACCAGCAGCCAAGTGAGTAGCGGGGGGGCCGAGGGCACAGATACGCAGTATTTT	CTSSQVSSGGAEGTDTQYF	TRBV1	NA	TRBJ2-3	NA	19
TGTGCCAGCAGCTTGGACAGGGGTCGGAGTCAGCCCCAGCATTTT	CASSLDRGRSQPQHF	TRBV5-4	TRBD1	TRBJ1-5	NA	15
TGCGCCAGCAGCTTCCTTAGCGGGGGGGACTTAGTAGATACGCAGTATTTT	CASSFLSGGDLVDTQYF	TRBV5-1	TRBD2	TRBJ2-3	NA	17
TGTGCCAGCAGTCTGACAGGAGCGACTGGAAACACCATATATTTT	CASSLTGATGNTIYF	TRBV27	NA	TRBJ1-3	few	15
TGTGCCAGCAGTTTAACTTCCCCGAACACTGAAGCTTTCTTT	CASSLTSPNTEAFF	TRBV28	NA	TRBJ1-1	NA	14
TGTGCCAGCCGACAGGGAGTGAGCACCGGGGGGCTGTTTTTT	CASRQGVSTGGLFF	TRBV19	NA	TRBJ2-2	NA	14
TGTGCCATCAGTAAGACAGGGGTTGAAGCTTTCTTT	CAISKTGVEAFF	TRBV10-3	TRBD1	TRBJ1-1	NA	12